The following is a T cell receptor (beta chain) sequence with its context. Antigen unknown. The sample is drawn from a study of vaccination effects on CD4 cells after COVID-19. As for the study in general: Samples gathered post-vaccine arrived a median of 72 days past the second dose.

The culture ran for roughly ten days before CD4+ T cells were isolated. Each participant was given two doses of one vaccine (BNT162b2 or mRNA-1273). Recipients of the vaccine had no prior SARS-CoV-2 infection and negative nucleocapsid antibodies. Here immunoSEQ multiplex PCR was the method, and the copy in TCRdb shows in-frame clones only, minus some. The sample carries around 66,000 clones, around 70% recorded once. The source material was CD4+ T cells from PBMCs cultured without peptide, sampled after COVID-19 vaccination. The sequence was obtained from a human donor who received a COVID-19 vaccine.

CDR3 residues: CASTFTGGYNEQFF. Written as DNA, the CDR3 is TGCGCCAGCACATTTACAGGGGGATACAATGAGCAGTTCTTC. This chain connects TRBV5-1 to TRBJ2-1, with TRBD1 identical over 8 bases. The V gene end was trimmed by 6 bases and the J gene end by 4 bases; junction bases not matched to a gene: 6. Germline assignment: CDR1 SGHRS and CDR2 YFSETQ. This CDR3 has 14 amino acids.